This TCR beta chain was recovered during a study of beta chain features in type 1 diabetes. Notes on the study in general: There were fewer insertions and more deletions at the VDJ junctions of type 1 diabetes patients. People with Type 1 diabetes carried modestly yet significantly shorter TCRB CDR3s in all four CD4+ subsets.

The sequenced template was cDNA made from the entire isolated RNA. TCRdb's copy holds only in-frame clones and misses some; the assay was immunoSEQ multiplex PCR. The table includes roughly 150,000 clones, under 13% detected once. This clone has just a few counts. Its antigen is unidentified. A CD45RO/CCR7/CD25/CD127/CD95/CD27 panel sorted naive, central memory, regulatory and stem cell-like memory CD4+ cells. Over 95% purity was reached by all sorted populations. The junction had 8 bases not matched to a gene; V was cut back by 2 bases and J by 8 bases. CDR1 is SGHNT and CDR2 is YYREEE in the germline V gene (reference sequence). The CDR3 totals 14 residues.

Sequencing input: central memory CD4+ T cells from blood. The TCR was taken from a man in his thirties or forties with type 1 diabetes. The genes are TRBV5-4 and TRBJ2-7; 9 nucleotides match TRBD2. The CDR3 nucleotides are TGTGCCAGCAGCTTTAGGACTAGCGCTACAAAGCAGTACTTC. Protein: CASSFRTSATKQYF.